The next 12 T cell receptor beta chains were all read from a single sample in a study of a mutant IDH1 vaccine in newly diagnosed glioma (TCRdb year 2021). These receptors' targets are unknown. The library was obtained by the immunoSEQ multiplex PCR assay. In TCRdb, the immuneACCESS table is reduced to in-frame sequences with V and J assigned. These tables do not hold every clone; where another copy was compared, an unresolved V gene accounts for under half, and the others remain unexplained. Here the sample has tens of thousands of clones; 81% occur a single time. The ten largest clones represent 15% of the sample. This sample's time point label indicates: week 35, safety follow-up. Every vaccine dose consisted of 300 ug of a 20-mer mutant IDH1 peptide in Montanide, administered subcutaneously together with topical imiquimod. The sequences come from PBMCs, collected from a glioma patient whose treatment included an IDH1 peptide vaccine. The receptors were gathered from a man in his thirties or forties with glioma.

The chain employs TRBV11-2 and TRBJ2-7; 7 bases are a match to TRBD1. CDR1 and CDR2 (germline): SGHAT, FQNNGV. This CDR3 is built from 14 residues. Trimming removed 3 bases from V and 4 bases from J; junction bases left unmatched: 6. The CDR3 loop is CASSLTGQQYEQYF. CDR3 in DNA: TGTGCCAGCAGCTTGACGGGACAGCAATACGAGCAGTACTTC.

As DNA, the CDR3 is TGTGCCAGCAGCCCCCGTGCGGGTTTGAACACTGAAGCTTTCTTT. It specifies CASSPRAGLNTEAFF. The V and J genes are TRBV7-9 and TRBJ1-1, with no clear D. This CDR3 comprises 15 residues. Germline assignment: CDR1 SEHNR and CDR2 FQNEAQ (reference sequence). Trimming cost V 5 bases and J 0 bases, with 13 bases left between them.

DNA of the CDR3: TGTGCCAGCAGTGAATTTGCCGGGGAGCTGTTTTTT. As protein: CASSEFAGELFF. The gene calls are TRBV2 and TRBJ2-2; D ambiguous. V was cut by 2 bases and J by 6 bases, with 4 bases left in between. Germline V gene data show CDR1 as SNHLY and CDR2 as FYNNEI. This CDR3 contains 12 residues.

V is TRBV27 and J is TRBJ1-5, with D tentatively TRBD1 (5 bases). Germline lookup yields CDR1 MNHEY and CDR2 SMNVEV (reference sequence). This CDR3 contains 11 residues. Trimming left V 8 bases short and J 9 bases short, with 11 bases between. The CDR3 DNA reads TGTGCCAGCGGACCCGGGGGGCCCCAGCATTTT. Residues: CASGPGGPQHF.

The rearrangement uses TRBV6-1 and TRBJ1-1; 8 positions match TRBD1. Germline CDR1 is MNHNS and CDR2 is SASEGT. The CDR3 extends over 14 amino acids. Unmatched junction bases numbered 9, after V lost 6 bases and J lost 6 bases. The CDR3 loop reads CASSFGQGRAEAFF. The CDR3 coding sequence is TGTGCCAGCAGCTTCGGACAGGGTAGGGCTGAAGCTTTCTTT.

In its sample, this clone was seen once. This rearrangement joins TRBV27 to TRBJ1-5; D perhaps matches TRBD1 (5 bases). The V end lost 2 bases, the J end lost 7 bases, and 12 bases lay between the germline ends. Germline V gene sequence: CDR1 MNHEY, CDR2 SMNVEV (reference sequence). The CDR3 has 14 residues. Here the CDR3 DNA reads TGTGCCAGCAGTTTAGTCGACAGTCGGCAGCCCCAGCATTTT. Protein product: CASSLVDSRQPQHF.

In its sample, this clone was seen once. The chain is built from TRBV4-1 and TRBJ1-2; maybe TRBD1 (5 bases). The CDR3 runs 15 residues. With 1 base removed from V and 1 base from J, the gap between germline ends came to 10 bases. In germline, CDR1 is MGHRA, CDR2 YSYEKL. CDR3 DNA: TGCGCCAGCAGCCAAGGGCAGGGTTTTAACTATGGCTACACCTTC. Translating gives CASSQGQGFNYGYTF.

The chain couples TRBV7-2 to TRBJ2-5; 7 nucleotides line up with TRBD2. Germline V CDR1 and CDR2: SGHTA, FQGNSA. CDR3 length: 14 amino acids. V lost 1 base to trimming and J lost 3 bases; unmatched junction nucleotides: 2. CDR3 bases: TGTGCCAGCAGCTTAGGGGCGGGGGAAGAGACCCAGTACTTC. Translating it yields CASSLGAGEETQYF.

The V gene is TRBV18, the J gene TRBJ2-2, with TRBD2 matching 9 bases. This CDR3 region has 17 residues. V lost 3 bases, J lost 4 bases, and 9 bases stayed unmatched. CDR1 and CDR2 (germline): KGHSH, LQKENI. This CDR3 is CASSPGLAGAATGELFF. DNA for the CDR3: TGTGCCAGCTCACCGGGACTAGCCGGAGCCGCCACCGGGGAGCTGTTTTTT.

The chain recombines TRBV7-9 with TRBJ1-3; 12 positions match TRBD1. The CDR3 loop spans 17 amino acids. V lost 2 bases, J lost 4 bases, and 6 bases stayed unmatched. The V gene's germline CDR1 is SEHNR and CDR2 FQNEAQ (reference sequence). The CDR3 DNA follows: TGTGCCAGCAGCTTACGCCGGGGACAGGGGGCGGGAAACACCATATATTTT. It encodes CASSLRRGQGAGNTIYF.

This rearrangement joins TRBV7-9 to TRBJ2-1, with TRBD1 identical over 7 bases. Germline CDR1 SEHNR, CDR2 FQNEAQ (reference sequence). After removal of 10 bases from V and 5 bases from J, the junction contained 8 bases not matched to a gene. The CDR3 is 13 amino acids. CDR3 sequence: CATGTEINNEQFF. The CDR3 DNA reads TGTGCCACGGGGACAGAGATTAACAATGAGCAGTTCTTC. Combining the CDR3 with reference TRBV7-9 and TRBJ2-1 gives the whole variable domain DTGVSQNPRHKITKRGQNVTFRCDPISEHNRLYWYRQTLGQGPEFLTYFQNEAQLEKSRLLSDRFSAERPKGSFSTLEIQRTEQGDSAMYLCATGTEINNEQFFGPGTRLTVL.

The chain joins TRBV6-5 to TRBJ2-5; D is perhaps TRBD1 or TRBD2 (5 bases each). Germline-derived CDR1 and CDR2 are MNHEY and SVGAGI. CDR3 length: 15 amino acids. V lost 6 bases to trimming and J lost 4 bases, with 18 bases between them. The CDR3 coding sequence is TGTGCCAGCAGCCGGGACCCATCCTCGTCAGAGACCCAGTACTTC. Translation: CASSRDPSSSETQYF.